The rows below give T cell receptor beta chains drawn from one sample of a study of T cell responses to AZD1222 COVID-19 vaccine. Profiled with immunoSEQ multiplex PCR; TCRdb holds only in-frame clones, not every one. The sample holds 150,000 or so clones, 92% seen once. Sample: peripheral blood, taken on day 0 of AZD1222 vaccination. The receptor source for this set is an adult in good health. Both conserved end residues are trimmed from each CDR3.

12	TRBV3-1/TRBV3-2	ASSQGGAAYEQY
11	TRBV6-5	ATSEGGTDTQY
13	TRBV10-3	AISQGGSENSPLH
12	TRBV11-2	ASSLVGSGYEQY
11	TRBV28	ASRRFAGPGYT
14	TRBV18	ASSPRGTGGKYEQY
13	TRBV2	ASSTPGTASYEQY
14	TRBV6-2/TRBV6-3	ASSYRVAGSTDTQY
13	TRBV27	ASSSRTGADQPQH
17	TRBV4-1	ASSPRGERGGRGTDTQY
12	TRBV19	ASSIGRTPTEAF
14	TRBV7-2	ASSLVAGTGYQPQH
11	TRBV3-1/TRBV3-2	ASSQKGAETQY
12	TRBV18	ASSPARPNYGYT
13	TRBV5-1	ASSPGTSGQETQY
9	TRBV3-1/TRBV3-2	ASSQQDEQF
10	TRBV19	ASSPGGSPLH
11	TRBV5-4	ASRRSAGQTQY
9	TRBV9	ASSGRETQY
14	TRBV4-1	ASSRVLQGGAYEQY
10	TRBV5-1	ASSWGAIGYT
11	TRBV6-5	ASSDSQGDEQF
14	TRBV7-2	ASSLVLAGGVYEQY
12	TRBV10-3	AITNGGASTEAF
12	TRBV18	ASSYDSGNQPQH
9	TRBV6-2/TRBV6-3	ASSYVLEAF